This TCR beta chain was sequenced for a study of cytomegalovirus exposure and HLA in healthy donors. In germline, CDR1 is MNHEY, CDR2 SMNVEV (reference sequence). CDR3 size: 13 residues. A word on this clone: Its antigen is unknown.

Whole-study findings and limits: TCR clusters originating in the first cohort tended to co-occur in the 100 to 150 validation repertoires, according to a later analysis.

Produced via immunoSEQ multiplex PCR; TCRdb's table is partial and in-frame only. This table has about 120,000 clones, approximately 81% appearing once. The rearrangement uses TRBV27 and TRBJ2-5, with D unclear. The J call may be mistaken, given a closer DNA end match to TRBJ2-7. Sequencing was performed on PBMCs. This TCR was recovered from a woman in her 30s in good health and CMV-seronegative. The CDR3 sequence is CASSLSSYYEQYF. The CDR3 DNA follows: TGTGCCAGCAGTTTATCGTCATACTACGAGCAGTACTTC.